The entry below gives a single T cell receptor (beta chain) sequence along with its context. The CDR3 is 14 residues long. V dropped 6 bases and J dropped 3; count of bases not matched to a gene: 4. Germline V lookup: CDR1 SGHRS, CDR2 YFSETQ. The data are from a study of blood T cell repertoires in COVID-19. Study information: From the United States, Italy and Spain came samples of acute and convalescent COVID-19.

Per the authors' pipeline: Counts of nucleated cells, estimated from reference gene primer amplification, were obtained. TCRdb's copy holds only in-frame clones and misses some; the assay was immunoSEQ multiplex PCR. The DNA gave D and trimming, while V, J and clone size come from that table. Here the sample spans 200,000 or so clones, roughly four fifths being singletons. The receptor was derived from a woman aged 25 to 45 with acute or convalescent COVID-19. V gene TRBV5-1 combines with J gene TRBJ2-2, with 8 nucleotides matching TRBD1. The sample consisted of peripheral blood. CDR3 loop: CASTGQGYTGELFF. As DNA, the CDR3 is TGCGCCAGCACCGGACAGGGTTACACCGGGGAGCTGTTTTTT.